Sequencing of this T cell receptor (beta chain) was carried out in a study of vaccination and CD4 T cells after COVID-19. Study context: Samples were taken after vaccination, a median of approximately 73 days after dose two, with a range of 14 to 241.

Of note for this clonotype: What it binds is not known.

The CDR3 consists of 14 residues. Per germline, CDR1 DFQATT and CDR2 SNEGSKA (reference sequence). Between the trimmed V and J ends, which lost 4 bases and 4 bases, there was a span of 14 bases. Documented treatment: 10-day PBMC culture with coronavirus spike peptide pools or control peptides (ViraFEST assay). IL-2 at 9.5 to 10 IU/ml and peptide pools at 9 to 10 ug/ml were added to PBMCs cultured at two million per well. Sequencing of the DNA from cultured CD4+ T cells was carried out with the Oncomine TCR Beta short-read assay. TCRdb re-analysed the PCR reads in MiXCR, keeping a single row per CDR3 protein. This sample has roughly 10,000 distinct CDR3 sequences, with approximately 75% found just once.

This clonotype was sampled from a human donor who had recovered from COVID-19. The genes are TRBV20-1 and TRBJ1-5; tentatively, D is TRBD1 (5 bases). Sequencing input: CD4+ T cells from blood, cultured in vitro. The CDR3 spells CSATIDRVNQPQHF. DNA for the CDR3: TGCAGTGCTACCATTGACAGAGTTAATCAGCCCCAGCATTTT.